Reported below is one T cell receptor (beta chain). Its recognized antigen is unknown. Base qualities are not at hand, and no much larger clone is one base apart. The data are from a study of tumor and adjacent non-tumor tissue in lung cancer (dated by TCRdb to 2017 to 2018). Study-wide context: By cancer type, the cohort comprised eleven to twelve adenocarcinoma patients, a couple of squamous cell carcinoma patients and 1 small cell lung cancer patient. TCRbeta CDR3 sequencing was performed on a few dozen paired specimens, with one tumor sample and one normal lung sample collected per patient. Sequencing produced 100 million to 150 million productive TCRbeta reads in total, an average of around 4.2 million reads per sample. Ages among the approximately 15 patients ranged from about 31 to 85 years, there were approximately ten men and 5 women, and disease was at TNM stage I to III. The study compared bulk TCRbeta repertoires between lung tumor tissue and matched distant non-tumor lung tissue from 15 lung cancer patients.

Bulk unsorted tissue served as the source for RNA extraction, and RNA quality was assessed using a NanoDrop ND-1000 and an Agilent 2100. The donors were newly diagnosed lung cancer patients admitted for thoracic surgery in China from August to November 2014 who had not received prior chemotherapy. Patients with previous radiotherapy or chemotherapy, or with another concurrent cancer, were excluded from the study. Pieces of surgical tissue measuring about 1-2 cm3 were kept in RNAlater solution and stored at -80 degrees C until use. Trimming takes 7 bases from V and 10 bases from J, and the germline ends sit 17 bases apart. The CDR3 holds 13 amino acids from the cysteine to the phenylalanine. The retained sequence is limited to the CDR3, 39 bases, with the frame set at the first base. Library preparation was by multiplex PCR. Sequenced on an Illumina HiSeq 2500. TCRbeta libraries were constructed through three rounds of nested PCR with primers (Table S4) according to protocols modified from ARM-PCR. PCR products of 200-500 bp were gel-excised and purified with the QIAquick gel extraction kit before sequencing. The paper's data handling went like this. Trimmomatic was used to clean the reads, FLASH was used to merge the reads into complete CDR3 sequences, and MiTCR was used to assign the reads to V(D)J germline segments. Clonal diversity was computed as the inverse Simpson's index with VDJtools. In-frame sequences without a premature stop codon were defined as productive reads. In TCRdb, the public reads were trimmed at Q25 with fastp and aligned with MiXCR, with productive beta chains retained. Each entry merges the rows of one CDR3 protein and shows their most common DNA and genes. None of the V and J calls come from the authors' own analysis; TCRdb made them. This sample gives fewer than 85,000 distinct CDR3 sequences in total; 75% to 90% of them show up just once. The top ten clones comprise 10% to 15% of the sample.

Broad study findings and their caveats: The top 100 clones made up a significantly larger cumulative share of the repertoire in normal lung than in tumor tissue. TCR diversity (inverse Simpson) was significantly higher in tumor than in normal lung tissue (roughly 430 vs 170, P = 0.0075, Mann-Whitney U test). The cohort had only about 15 patients, and the authors noted that larger samples and more detailed clinical data are needed. The methods do not name the sequencing platform or mention unique molecular identifiers. Peripheral blood was not sequenced, so blood TCRbeta repertoires in these lung cancer patients were not examined. TCR diversity was significantly higher in younger patients, and greater tumor TCR diversity was associated with shorter overall survival and shorter disease-free survival.

The source material was lung tumor tissue. This sequence was found in a woman between 45 and 60 years old with non-small cell lung cancer. This chain is built from TRBV12-3 or TRBV12-4 and TRBJ2-1, with the D gene not clear enough to name. CDR3 region: CASNSFGSKEQFF. The sequenced DNA is TGTGCCAGCAATTCCTTTGGGTCCAAAGAGCAGTTCTTC.